This record covers a single T cell receptor (beta chain). The data were taken from a study of cytomegalovirus exposure and HLA in healthy donors. Per germline, CDR1 MNHEY and CDR2 SVGAGI. The CDR3 extends over 15 amino acids. V lost 5 bases to trimming and J lost 2 bases; unmatched junction nucleotides: 6. A multiplex PCR was run with 60 Vbeta primers and 13 Jbeta primers. Assay: immunoSEQ multiplex PCR; the TCRdb copy retains only in-frame clones and omits some. The table lists some 130,000 clones, just under 80% of them singletons. V usage is TRBV6-5 and J usage is TRBJ1-3; 7 bases align to TRBD1. The source is a young man in good health. Input material: PBMCs. For the CDR3, the DNA is TGTGCCAGCAGTCTCAGGGGGAAAACTGGAAACACCATATATTTT. Translation gives CASSLRGKTGNTIYF.